This TCR beta chain was retrieved from a study of T-cell reconstitution after alpha-beta-depleted transplantation in children. This clonotype was picked up a small number of times. Its antigen is unidentified. The library targeted TCRbeta and was prepared with unique molecular identifiers. TCRdb called the PCR reads again in MiXCR, with one record for every CDR3 protein. The sample consists of about a million distinct CDR3 sequences, about 31% of them appearing once. Overall study results and limits: Counts and diversity of T cells one year after transplant came mostly from newly produced T cells.

This sample comprised PBMCs, mostly from graft donor cells, obtained 360 days after TCRalphabeta/CD19-depleted stem cell transplant. This sequence was found in a boy less than two years old who had a stem cell transplant for SCID, so the T cells may come from the graft donor.

The CDR3 here is CASRRGTIGEQFF. The CDR3 DNA is TGTGCCAGCAGACGAGGGACAATTGGTGAGCAGTTCTTC. This chain connects TRBV11-2 to TRBJ2-1; the D gene is possibly TRBD1 (6 bases). Deletions cut 6 bases from V and 9 bases from J, with 15 bases between. The CDR3 contains 13 residues. CDR1 SGHAT and CDR2 FQNNGV come from the germline V gene. The full variable domain, rest sourced from reference TRBV11-2 and TRBJ2-1, is EAGVAQSPRYKIIEKRQSVAFWCNPISGHATLYWYQQILGQGPKLLIQFQNNGVVDDSQLPKDRFSAERLKGVDSTLKIQPAKLEDSAVYLCASRRGTIGEQFFGPGTRLTVL.